Each of the 18 T cell receptor beta chains below was sequenced from the same sample in a study of identical twins. One entry per CDR3 protein results from TCRdb running MiXCR on the 5' RACE reads. There are around 220,000 distinct CDR3 sequences in the sample; over 12% occur only once, and around 9.5% lies in the top ten. Material for sequencing was memory (CD45RO+) T cells sorted from blood. The receptors derive from a woman younger than 30 in good health.

V and J are TRBV6-4 and TRBJ2-1; 11 bases align to TRBD1. Per the germline V gene, CDR1 is MRHNA and CDR2 is SNTAGT. CDR3 length: 15 residues. After removal of 6 bases from V and 1 base from J, the junction contained 2 bases not matched to a gene. The CDR3 sequence: CASSGTGGSYNEQFF. The CDR3 DNA follows: TGTGCCAGCAGCGGGACAGGGGGGTCCTACAATGAGCAGTTCTTC.

V is TRBV6-2 or TRBV6-3 and J is TRBJ2-1; 14 nucleotides align to TRBD2. CDR3 length: 15 residues. Germline CDR1 is MNHEY and CDR2 is SVGEGT. Trimming removed 7 bases from V and 16 bases from J; junction bases left unmatched: 15. In DNA form, the CDR3 reads TGTGCCAGCAACTCAGCCGGGACTAGCGGGAGCCTTGTTTTCTTC. Its protein product is CASNSAGTSGSLVFF.

This clonotype was seen a handful of times. This rearrangement joins TRBV5-1 to TRBJ2-1; 10 bases line up with TRBD2. The germline CDR1 and CDR2 sequences are SGHRS and YFSETQ. V shed 4 bases and J 4 bases; nucleotides not matched to a gene: 8. This CDR3 has 16 residues. CDR3 sequence: CASSPETSGLYNEQFF. The CDR3 DNA reads as TGCGCCAGCAGCCCGGAGACTAGCGGGTTATACAATGAGCAGTTCTTC. Drawing the rest from reference TRBV5-1 and TRBJ2-1, the complete variable domain is KAGVTQTPRYLIKTRGQQVTLSCSPISGHRSVSWYQQTPGQGLQFLFEYFSETQRNKGNFPGRFSGRQFSNSRSEMNVSTLELGDSALYLCASSPETSGLYNEQFFGPGTRLTVL.

This clonotype turned up a few times. The V gene is TRBV3-1, the J gene TRBJ2-7; D is perhaps TRBD1 (5 bases). The germline gives CDR1 LGHDT, CDR2 YNNKEL (reference sequence). The CDR3 is 16 residues long. V lost 1 base to trimming and J lost 1 base, with 14 bases between them. The CDR3 nucleotides read TGTGCCAGCAGCCAAGGTCCAGGGCAACTATCCTACGAGCAGTACTTC. It encodes CASSQGPGQLSYEQYF.

This chain connects TRBV2 to TRBJ2-7; 11 bases are a match to TRBD2. The germline V gene has CDR1 SNHLY and CDR2 FYNNEI. V lost 8 bases, J lost 3 bases, and 3 bases stayed unmatched. CDR3 length: 13 residues. CDR3 sequence: CASSTSGNYEQYF. DNA for the CDR3: TGTGCCAGCTCGACTAGCGGGAACTACGAGCAGTACTTC.

This clonotype was counted at least ten times. V and J are TRBV12-3 or TRBV12-4 and TRBJ2-5; D unresolved. V was trimmed by 7 bases and J by 4 bases, leaving 16 bases between them. The CDR3 covers 14 residues. CDR3 coding DNA: TGTGCCAGCAACAAGAATGGCCATATAGAGACCCAGTACTTC. Encoded protein: CASNKNGHIETQYF.

The V and J genes are TRBV20-1 and TRBJ2-3, with unresolved D. This CDR3 contains 13 residues. The V gene's germline CDR1 is DFQATT and CDR2 SNEGSKA (reference sequence). V lost 0 bases and J 6 bases, leaving 10 bases between the germline ends. Written as DNA, the CDR3 is TGCAGTGCTAGAGATCACAGAGACGATACGCAGTATTTT. Translation: CSARDHRDDTQYF.

This clonotype was detected a few times. The chain uses TRBV3-1 and TRBJ2-3, with 9 bases that match TRBD2. Trimming at V came to 3 bases and at J to 2 bases, leaving 12 bases not matched to a gene. The germline V gene encodes CDR1 LGHDT and CDR2 YNNKEL (reference sequence). CDR3 length: 18 amino acids. The CDR3 region is CASSHLVIAGVHTDTQYF. As DNA, the CDR3 is TGTGCCAGCAGCCACCTAGTTATAGCGGGGGTCCACACAGATACGCAGTATTTT.

The chain has TRBV11-2 and TRBJ2-1; D unresolved. This CDR3 contains 14 residues. Per germline, CDR1 SGHAT and CDR2 FQNNGV. Trimming stripped 5 bases from V and 0 bases from J, with 8 bases between. The CDR3 nucleotides read TGTGCCAGCAGCAGCACATTCTCCTACAATGAGCAGTTCTTC. Translating gives CASSSTFSYNEQFF.

This clonotype was counted ten times or more. The CDR3 DNA reads TGTGCCAGCAGCCCCTCTGGGCATCCCGAGTATTTT. It yields the protein CASSPSGHPEYF. The chain employs TRBV3-1 and TRBJ2-3; D unclear. V lost 4 bases and J lost 13, with 15 bases in between. Germline CDR1 is LGHDT and CDR2 is YNNKEL (reference sequence). The length of the CDR3 is 12 residues.

This clonotype was found many times. The chain joins TRBV5-1 to TRBJ1-1, with 7 bases matching TRBD1. The germline V gene encodes CDR1 SGHRS and CDR2 YFSETQ. J lost 6 bases, V lost 9 bases, and 5 bases had no gene match. The CDR3 is 11 residues long. The CDR3 sequence: CATRGQAEAFF. CDR3 DNA sequence: TGCGCCACCCGTGGACAGGCTGAAGCTTTCTTT.

This clonotype was counted only a few times. The CDR3 region is CASSRSGGRRDTQYF. In DNA form, the CDR3 reads TGTGCCAGCAGCCGGTCGGGGGGGCGTAGAGATACGCAGTATTTT. J is TRBJ2-3 and V is TRBV3-1, with 8 bases lining up with TRBD2. Per the germline V gene, CDR1 is LGHDT and CDR2 is YNNKEL (reference sequence). CDR3 length equals 15 residues. J was trimmed by 5 bases and V by 4 bases; bases with no gene match: 8.

This rearrangement joins TRBV7-2 to TRBJ2-7; TRBD2 is a possible D gene (6 bases). With 8 bases removed from V and 2 bases from J, the gap between germline ends came to 19 bases. Germline lookup yields CDR1 SGHTA and CDR2 FQGNSA. The CDR3 extends over 15 amino acids. The CDR3 here is CASALEGIGAYEQYF. In DNA form, the CDR3 reads TGTGCCAGCGCGCTGGAGGGTATTGGGGCCTACGAGCAGTACTTC. Full variable domain (outside the CDR3, taken from reference TRBV7-2 and TRBJ2-7): GAGVSQSPSNKVTEKGKDVELRCDPISGHTALYWYRQSLGQGLEFLIYFQGNSAPDKSGLPSDRFSAERTGGSVSTLTIQRTQQEDSAVYLCASALEGIGAYEQYFGPGTRLTVT.

This clonotype has a count of ten or more. This chain's CDR3 is CASSLWSSGREEQFF. CDR3 in DNA: TGTGCCAGCAGCTTATGGAGTAGCGGGAGAGAAGAGCAGTTCTTC. The chain joins TRBV11-2 to TRBJ2-1; TRBD2 agrees at 9 bases. The V segment lost 2 bases and the J segment 10 bases; nucleotides outside the gene matches: 9. CDR1 and CDR2 from the germline V gene are SGHAT and FQNNGV. There are 15 residues in the CDR3.

This clonotype was observed a few times. The J gene is TRBJ2-1, the V gene TRBV7-2; 9 bases match TRBD2. The CDR3 has 13 residues. V was pared by 4 bases and J by 8 bases, with 3 bases of the junction left unmatched. CDR1 is SGHTA and CDR2 is FQGNSA in the germline V gene. In nucleotides, the CDR3 is TGTGCCAGCAGCTCTAGCGGGAAAGATGAGCAGTTCTTC. Amino acid sequence: CASSSSGKDEQFF. The variable domain in full, completed from reference TRBV7-2 and TRBJ2-1, reads GAGVSQSPSNKVTEKGKDVELRCDPISGHTALYWYRQSLGQGLEFLIYFQGNSAPDKSGLPSDRFSAERTGGSVSTLTIQRTQQEDSAVYLCASSSSGKDEQFFGPGTRLTVL.

The chain joins TRBV6-5 to TRBJ1-1; D gene uncertain. CDR1 and CDR2 from the germline V gene are MNHEY and SVGAGI. V was shortened by 6 bases and J by 9 bases, with 11 bases between the two germline ends. CDR3 length equals 11 residues. DNA of the CDR3: TGTGCCAGCAGATTGAGAGGAAAAGCTTTCTTT. It is translated as CASRLRGKAFF.

The chain uses TRBV2 and TRBJ2-7; perhaps TRBD1 as D (6 bases). Germline V gene data show CDR1 as SNHLY and CDR2 as FYNNEI. The CDR3 spans 16 residues. V lost 7 bases and J lost 4, with 23 bases in between. As DNA, the CDR3 is TGTGCCAGCACCAGGCCCCTAACAGGGTCGGGATACGAGCAGTACTTC. It specifies CASTRPLTGSGYEQYF.

V is TRBV6-1 and J is TRBJ1-5; D is unclear. The V and J ends lost 6 bases and 3 bases respectively, with 15 bases between them. Germline V lookup: CDR1 MNHNS, CDR2 SASEGT. The CDR3 extends over 15 amino acids. CDR3 nucleotide sequence: TGTGCCAGCAGAGCCCCGGGGAGGGACAATCAGCCCCAGCATTTT. Encoded protein: CASRAPGRDNQPQHF.